These 25 T cell receptor beta chains were sequenced from one sample in a study of T cells in Graves' hyperthyroidism and ophthalmopathy. RNA transcripts gave rise to amplified TCR beta CDR3 regions. Primed by the HTBI set, a first-round RT-PCR was run on the TCR CDR3. TCRdb re-analysed the multiplex PCR reads in MiXCR, keeping a single row per CDR3 protein. Of more than 550,000 distinct CDR3 sequences in the sample, 15% to 20% were seen once. Sequencing was performed on blood. The origin of the receptors is a man in his fifties with Graves' hyperthyroidism.

This clonotype has a count of ten or more. The chain is built from TRBV2 and TRBJ2-7; D remains unclear. Germline lookup yields CDR1 SNHLY and CDR2 FYNNEI. The ends were cut back, 3 bases at V and 0 bases at J, with 9 bases in the middle. The CDR3 loop spans 14 amino acids. The CDR3 loop is CASSDQNASYEQYF. The CDR3 DNA is TGTGCCAGCAGTGACCAAAACGCCTCCTACGAGCAGTACTTC.

V is TRBV11-2 and J is TRBJ2-4, with TRBD2 matching over 8 bases. Germline CDR1 is SGHAT and CDR2 is FQNNGV. Losses at the gene ends were 3 bases for V and 0 bases for J; bases not matched to a gene: 1. This CDR3 contains 15 residues. The CDR3 region is CASSFTSGAKNIQYF. The CDR3, as DNA: TGTGCCAGCAGCTTTACTAGCGGAGCCAAAAACATTCAGTACTTC. The entire variable domain, with the rest obtained from reference TRBV11-2 and TRBJ2-4, is as follows: EAGVAQSPRYKIIEKRQSVAFWCNPISGHATLYWYQQILGQGPKLLIQFQNNGVVDDSQLPKDRFSAERLKGVDSTLKIQPAKLEDSAVYLCASSFTSGAKNIQYFGAGTRLSVL.

The chain recombines TRBV20-1 with TRBJ1-2, with 9 bases identical to TRBD1. The CDR3 runs 15 residues. CDR1 and CDR2 (germline): DFQATT, SNEGSKA (reference sequence). J gave up 2 bases and V 0 bases, and 4 bases lay outside the gene matches. The CDR3 sequence: CSARDYGQGNYGYTF. For the CDR3, the DNA is TGCAGTGCTAGAGATTATGGACAGGGGAACTATGGCTACACCTTC.

The chain couples TRBV3-1 to TRBJ2-7; 9 bases agree with TRBD1. Unmatched junction bases numbered 5, after V lost 0 bases and J lost 2 bases. Germline lookup yields CDR1 LGHDT and CDR2 YNNKEL (reference sequence). The CDR3 contains 16 residues. DNA of the CDR3: TGTGCCAGCAGCCAAGAGGGGGACAGGGAGACCTACGAGCAGTACTTC. Protein product: CASSQEGDRETYEQYF.

This clonotype was counted between two and nine times. The J gene is TRBJ2-2, the V gene TRBV30; TRBD2 matches at 9 bases. V lost 6 bases, J lost 3 bases, and 2 bases stayed unmatched. This CDR3 is built from 13 residues. Germline lookup yields CDR1 GTSNPN and CDR2 SVGIG (reference sequence). CDR3 residues: CACLAGDTGELFF. CDR3 coding DNA: TGTGCCTGCTTAGCGGGAGACACCGGGGAGCTGTTTTTT.

This clonotype was counted ten times or more. The chain links TRBV11-2 to TRBJ2-1; D unresolved. V lost 2 bases, J lost 4 bases, and 9 bases lay in between. From germline, CDR1 is SGHAT and CDR2 FQNNGV. The length of the CDR3 is 14 residues. The CDR3 is CASSLNPPYNEQFF. CDR3 sequence (DNA): TGTGCCAGCAGCTTAAATCCGCCGTACAATGAGCAGTTCTTC.

The chain is built from TRBV13 and TRBJ1-2, with no clear D. The CDR3 runs 16 residues. Trimming removed 0 bases at V and 2 bases at J, with 13 bases between. From germline, CDR1 is PRHDT and CDR2 FYEKMQ (reference sequence). The CDR3 bases are TGTGCCAGCAGCTTAGGTAGGATCAGAGCAAACTATGGCTACACCTTC. This translates into CASSLGRIRANYGYTF.

This clonotype has just a few counts. V and J are TRBV11-2 and TRBJ1-2, with 10 bases lining up with TRBD1. Germline V gene sequence: CDR1 SGHAT, CDR2 FQNNGV. The CDR3 extends over 14 amino acids. Trimming removed 4 bases from V and 8 bases from J; junction bases left unmatched: 7. The CDR3 loop reads CASSSGQGDAGYTF. CDR3 coding DNA: TGTGCCAGCAGCTCCGGACAGGGGGATGCGGGCTACACCTTC.

CDR3 sequence reads: CASSPSTEETQYF. CDR3 nucleotide sequence: TGTGCCAGCAGTCCTTCGACAGAAGAGACCCAGTACTTC. The chain is built from TRBV28 and TRBJ2-5; D possibly corresponds to TRBD1 (5 bases). CDR1 is MDHEN and CDR2 is SYDVKM in the germline V gene. The V and J ends lost 5 bases and 3 bases respectively, with 10 bases between them. The CDR3 extends over 13 amino acids.

As for this clonotype: With a much larger clone just one base away, this may be a read error. The J gene is TRBJ2-1, the V gene TRBV7-2; TRBD2 is a possible D gene (5 bases). The CDR3 has 17 amino acids. Germline V gene data show CDR1 as SGHTA and CDR2 as FQGNSA. The V and J ends lost 2 bases and 5 bases respectively, with 19 bases between them. As DNA, the CDR3 is TGTGCCAGCAGCTTATACCCTAGCAGGAGTCCTAACAATGAGCAGTTCTTC. The encoded protein is CASSLYPSRSPNNEQFF.

As concerns this clonotype: Given a much more abundant clone one base away, this may be a read error. The rearrangement joins TRBV9 to TRBJ2-7; no definite D call. Germline-derived CDR1 and CDR2 are SGDLS and YYNGEE. The CDR3 runs to 15 residues. CDR3 coding DNA: TGTGCCAGCGGCGTAGAAACCGGGTATCCCTACGAGCAGTACTTC. This codes for CASGVETGYPYEQYF.

A note on this clonotype: A much larger clone lies one base from this, so it may be a read error. The V gene is TRBV7-8, the J gene TRBJ1-1; D possibly corresponds to TRBD1 (6 bases). Trimming cost V 2 bases and J 7 bases, with 23 bases left between them. The length of the CDR3 is 17 residues. Per the germline V gene, CDR1 is SGHVS and CDR2 is FQNEAQ. The CDR3: CASSLRFLQGRYIEAFF. The DNA of the CDR3 is TGTGCCAGCAGCTTAAGGTTCCTCCAGGGGCGGTACATTGAAGCTTTCTTT.

This clonotype was seen many times. The gene calls are TRBV19 and TRBJ1-5, with D perhaps TRBD1 (5 bases). The CDR3 is 17 amino acids. Deletions cut 4 bases from V and 6 bases from J, with 22 bases between. Germline assignment: CDR1 LNHDA and CDR2 SQIVND (reference sequence). CDR3 nucleotides: TGTGCCAGTAGTACGAGCCGATCAGGGACGGGTCGTCAGCCCCAGCATTTT. It yields the protein CASSTSRSGTGRQPQHF. Supplemented by reference TRBV19 and TRBJ1-5, the full variable domain reads DGGITQSPKYLFRKEGQNVTLSCEQNLNHDAMYWYRQDPGQGLRLIYYSQIVNDFQKGDIAEGYSVSREKKESFPLTVTSAQKNPTAFYLCASSTSRSGTGRQPQHFGDGTRLSIL.

This clonotype has only a few counts. The chain is built from TRBV5-1 and TRBJ1-1; tentatively, D is TRBD1 (5 bases). The length of the CDR3 is 16 residues. V was shortened by 0 bases and J by 5 bases, with 17 bases between the two germline ends. CDR1 and CDR2 (germline): SGHRS, YFSETQ. This chain's CDR3 is CASSLVVFGAGTEAFF. Here the CDR3 DNA reads TGCGCCAGCAGCTTGGTAGTATTTGGGGCCGGAACTGAAGCTTTCTTT.

Ten or more counts support this clonotype. The rearrangement joins TRBV15 to TRBJ1-5; D is unclear. CDR1 and CDR2 (germline): LNHNV, YYDKDF (reference sequence). The CDR3 consists of 17 residues. Trimming left V 2 bases short and J 0 bases short, with 14 bases between. CDR3 sequence: CATSRRTAAYSNQPQHF. CDR3 DNA: TGTGCCACCAGCAGACGGACCGCCGCATATAGCAATCAGCCCCAGCATTTT.

There are many counts of this clonotype. The genes are TRBV7-2 and TRBJ1-2, with D possibly matching TRBD1 (6 bases). The germline V gene encodes CDR1 SGHTA and CDR2 FQGNSA. V lost 5 bases and J 2 bases, leaving 18 bases between the germline ends. The CDR3 sequence is 16 residues long. This CDR3 reads CASSPRRGAENYGYTF. CDR3 DNA: TGTGCCAGCAGCCCCCGTAGGGGGGCGGAGAACTATGGCTACACCTTC.

This clonotype was found many times. J is TRBJ2-1 and V is TRBV28; the D is unclear. This CDR3 spans 11 amino acids. Trimming removed 3 bases at V and 11 bases at J, with 8 bases between. Germline CDR1 reads MDHEN; CDR2 reads SYDVKM. CDR3 nucleotides: TGTGCCAGCAGTTTGAACTACCAGCAGTTCTTC. It specifies CASSLNYQQFF. Using reference TRBV28 and TRBJ2-1 for the parts outside the CDR3, the full variable domain is DVKVTQSSRYLVKRTGEKVFLECVQDMDHENMFWYRQDPGLGLRLIYFSYDVKMKEKGDIPEGYSVSREKKERFSLILESASTNQTSMYLCASSLNYQQFFGPGTRLTVL.

This clonotype has just a few counts. The genes are TRBV5-4 and TRBJ2-1; possibly TRBD2 for D (6 bases). V lost 7 bases, J lost 0 bases, and 17 bases lay in between. The CDR3 extends over 16 amino acids. Germline V gene sequence: CDR1 SGHNT, CDR2 YYREEE (reference sequence). CDR3 bases: TGTGCCAGCTCTTCCCTAGCGCTTTACTCCTACAATGAGCAGTTCTTC. It is translated as CASSSLALYSYNEQFF.

In the case of this clonotype: The conserved final phenylalanine or tryptophan is absent from the CDR3, which likely points to a read error. The DNA is omitted, as the CDR3 cannot be located on it reliably, and the CDR3 follows TCRdb's listing. The chain joins TRBV7-2 to TRBJ1-3. The CDR3 is 16 amino acids in total, end residues counted. From germline, CDR1 is SGHTA and CDR2 FQGNSA. The CDR3 sequence: CASSLEPYRSGNTISL.

This clonotype was recorded at least ten times. V is TRBV24-1 and J is TRBJ2-5; TRBD1 matches 7 bases. The CDR3 contains 15 residues. Per the germline V gene, CDR1 is KGHDR and CDR2 is SFDVKD. Trimming removed 7 bases from V and 5 bases from J; junction bases left unmatched: 12. CDR3 DNA sequence: TGTGCCACCAGCGACCCCGGACAGGTAGATGAGACCCAGTACTTC. Translated: CATSDPGQVDETQYF.

This clonotype was recorded at least ten times. The chain links TRBV7-2 to TRBJ1-2; no definite D call. Trimming left V 1 base short and J 4 bases short, with 7 bases between. This CDR3 region has 13 residues. Germline V lookup: CDR1 SGHTA, CDR2 FQGNSA. This CDR3 reads CASSLGSIYGYTF. As DNA, the CDR3 is TGTGCCAGCAGCTTAGGGTCTATCTATGGCTACACCTTC. The full variable domain, rest sourced from reference TRBV7-2 and TRBJ1-2, is GAGVSQSPSNKVTEKGKDVELRCDPISGHTALYWYRQSLGQGLEFLIYFQGNSAPDKSGLPSDRFSAERTGGSVSTLTIQRTQQEDSAVYLCASSLGSIYGYTFGSGTRLTVV.

The rearrangement links TRBV19 to TRBJ2-2; D ambiguous. Between the trimmed V and J ends, which lost 1 base and 3 bases, there was a span of 15 bases. In germline, CDR1 is LNHDA, CDR2 SQIVND (reference sequence). This CDR3 is built from 17 residues. Written as DNA, the CDR3 is TGTGCCAGTAGTATAGTTTTAACGACACTTGACACCGGGGAGCTGTTTTTT. This sequence encodes CASSIVLTTLDTGELFF.

The V call is TRBV9, the J call TRBJ1-1, with D possibly matching TRBD1 (5 bases). From germline, CDR1 is SGDLS and CDR2 YYNGEE. The CDR3 is 13 residues long. Trimming left V 4 bases short and J 1 base short, with 8 bases between. Here the CDR3 reads CASSNGQNTEAFF. CDR3 DNA: TGTGCCAGCAGCAACGGACAGAACACTGAAGCTTTCTTT.

This clonotype was counted ten times or more. V gene TRBV3-1 combines with J gene TRBJ2-5; 7 nucleotides agree with TRBD2. The CDR3 contains 16 residues. Germline CDR1 reads LGHDT; CDR2 reads YNNKEL (reference sequence). V shed 1 base, J shed 1 base, and the junction held 6 bases outside the gene matches. CDR3 nucleotides: TGTGCCAGCAGCCAAGCGGCAGTAGCGGGCCAAGAGACCCAGTACTTC. Translated: CASSQAAVAGQETQYF.

Regarding this clonotype: The CDR3 does not end in the conserved phenylalanine or tryptophan, so this is likely a read error. This chain uses TRBV7-3 with TRBJ2-3; D perhaps matches TRBD2 (6 bases). V was shortened by 5 bases and J by 1 base, with 10 bases between the two germline ends. Germline CDR1 reads SGHTA; CDR2 reads FQGTGA. This CDR3 spans 14 amino acids. The CDR3 protein is CASSLGTGTDTQYL. The CDR3 DNA follows: TGTGCCAGCAGCCTCGGGACTGGCACAGATACGCAGTATTTA.